This T cell receptor (beta chain) is drawn from a study of blood T cell repertoires in COVID-19. The CDR3 extends over 13 amino acids. The germline CDR1 and CDR2 sequences are MNHEY and SVGAGI. The ends were cut back, 8 bases at V and 0 bases at J, with 8 bases in the middle. The assay was immunoSEQ multiplex PCR, and TCRdb's table has in-frame clones only and misses some. The sample contains 35,000 to 40,000 clones, roughly three quarters of which appear only once. The J gene is TRBJ1-5, the V gene TRBV6-5; TRBD1 might be the D (6 bases). The clonotype originates from a man between 65 and 80 years old with acute or convalescent COVID-19. Sequences were obtained from peripheral blood. The CDR3 loop reads CASGTSSNQPQHF. The CDR3 coding sequence is TGTGCCAGCGGGACAAGTAGCAATCAGCCCCAGCATTTT.